A selection of T cell receptor beta chains follows, all from one sample in a study of blood T cells in healthy people across ages. TCRdb passed the 5' RACE reads through MiXCR, listing each CDR3 protein once. The sample records around 1,000,000 distinct CDR3 sequences, approximately 26% being singletons. This same sample was also part of a study on T cells of mothers and their children.

Input material: blood. These receptors originate from a girl aged 2 to 10 in good health. CDR3s include the opening cysteine and the closing phenylalanine or tryptophan. The order of the fields is D gene, V gene, J gene, clone size, CDR3 protein, CDR3 DNA. The D gene is left open where the match is weak. Size is omitted from some rows. Given values are once, few, many or a class for expanded clones.

d_call: NA; v_call: TRBV28; j_call: TRBJ2-5; clone_size: few; cdr3_aa: CASSFEAPGTQYF; cdr3_nt: TGTGCCAGCAGTTTTGAGGCCCCCGGGACCCAGTACTTC
d_call: TRBD2; v_call: TRBV29-1; j_call: TRBJ2-5; clone_size: NA; cdr3_aa: CSVVLAGISQETQYF; cdr3_nt: TGCAGCGTTGTTTTAGCGGGGATTTCTCAAGAGACCCAGTACTTC
d_call: TRBD2; v_call: TRBV11-2; j_call: TRBJ2-5; clone_size: NA; cdr3_aa: CASSSGQREQETQYF; cdr3_nt: TGTGCCAGCAGCTCTGGCCAGCGGGAGCAAGAGACCCAGTACTTC
d_call: NA; v_call: TRBV10-3; j_call: TRBJ2-5; clone_size: few; cdr3_aa: CAISGEKETQYF; cdr3_nt: TGTGCCATCAGTGGTGAGAAAGAGACCCAGTACTTC
d_call: TRBD2; v_call: TRBV12-3/TRBV12-4; j_call: TRBJ2-3; clone_size: NA; cdr3_aa: CASSLLAESTDAQYF; cdr3_nt: TGTGCCAGCAGTTTACTAGCGGAGAGCACAGATGCGCAGTATTTT
d_call: NA; v_call: TRBV12-3/TRBV12-4; j_call: TRBJ1-2; clone_size: NA; cdr3_aa: CASSLYQGSGYTF; cdr3_nt: TGTGCCAGCAGTTTATATCAGGGGTCAGGCTACACCTTC
d_call: TRBD1; v_call: TRBV10-3; j_call: TRBJ2-5; clone_size: NA; cdr3_aa: CAISGQGASGVQETQYF; cdr3_nt: TGTGCCATCAGTGGACAGGGGGCCTCAGGGGTACAAGAGACCCAGTACTTC
d_call: TRBD2; v_call: TRBV6-1; j_call: TRBJ2-5; clone_size: NA; cdr3_aa: CASSALAGAQETQYF; cdr3_nt: TGTGCCAGCAGTGCACTAGCGGGGGCCCAAGAGACCCAGTACTTC
d_call: TRBD2; v_call: TRBV12-3/TRBV12-4; j_call: TRBJ2-1; clone_size: NA; cdr3_aa: CASSSKAGGPRDEQFF; cdr3_nt: TGTGCCAGCAGCTCCAAAGCGGGAGGGCCTCGGGACGAGCAGTTCTTC
d_call: NA; v_call: TRBV21-1; j_call: TRBJ2-7; clone_size: few; cdr3_aa: CASSPRGPPYERYF; cdr3_nt: TGTGCCAGCAGCCCCCGGGGGCCACCCTACGAGCGGTACTTC
d_call: TRBD1; v_call: TRBV5-1; j_call: TRBJ1-1; clone_size: NA; cdr3_aa: CASSSPTGTGGMNTEAFF; cdr3_nt: TGCGCCAGCAGCTCCCCGACCGGGACAGGGGGCATGAACACTGAAGCTTTCTTT
d_call: NA; v_call: TRBV24-1; j_call: TRBJ2-3; clone_size: few; cdr3_aa: CATSDPVVDTQYF; cdr3_nt: TGTGCCACCAGTGACCCTGTCGTAGATACGCAGTATTTT
d_call: NA; v_call: TRBV7-9; j_call: TRBJ2-3; clone_size: NA; cdr3_aa: CASSLLGWEDTQYF; cdr3_nt: TGTGCCAGCAGCTTACTAGGTTGGGAAGATACGCAGTATTTT
d_call: NA; v_call: TRBV3-1; j_call: TRBJ2-6; clone_size: few; cdr3_aa: CASSQDRGTGANVLTF; cdr3_nt: TGTGCCAGCAGCCAAGATCGTGGGACTGGGGCCAACGTCCTGACTTTC
d_call: TRBD2; v_call: TRBV6-1; j_call: TRBJ2-2; clone_size: NA; cdr3_aa: CASGSGRGTGELFF; cdr3_nt: TGTGCCAGCGGGAGCGGGAGGGGGACCGGGGAGCTGTTTTTT
d_call: NA; v_call: TRBV9; j_call: TRBJ2-2; clone_size: NA; cdr3_aa: CASSVAPSGLQSNTGELFF; cdr3_nt: TGTGCCAGCAGCGTAGCTCCCAGCGGGCTTCAATCGAACACCGGGGAGCTGTTTTTT
d_call: TRBD2; v_call: TRBV6-5; j_call: TRBJ2-7; clone_size: once; cdr3_aa: CASSYGRERGYEQYF; cdr3_nt: TGTGCCAGCAGTTATGGGCGCGAGCGGGGCTACGAGCAGTACTTC
d_call: NA; v_call: TRBV2; j_call: TRBJ1-2; clone_size: NA; cdr3_aa: CASRDTGRGGYTF; cdr3_nt: TGTGCCAGCAGGGATACAGGGAGGGGTGGCTACACCTTC
d_call: TRBD2; v_call: TRBV20-1; j_call: TRBJ2-7; clone_size: NA; cdr3_aa: CSAKGWREGRYEQYF; cdr3_nt: TGCAGTGCTAAAGGATGGCGGGAGGGCCGCTACGAGCAGTACTTC
d_call: TRBD2; v_call: TRBV10-2; j_call: TRBJ2-1; clone_size: NA; cdr3_aa: CASSEPRLAGPNEQFF; cdr3_nt: TGCGCCAGCAGTGAGCCCCGACTAGCGGGACCCAATGAGCAGTTCTTC
d_call: TRBD1; v_call: TRBV2; j_call: TRBJ2-3; clone_size: NA; cdr3_aa: CASSRQGAWSDTQYF; cdr3_nt: TGTGCCAGCAGCCGACAGGGGGCTTGGTCAGATACGCAGTATTTT
d_call: NA; v_call: TRBV27; j_call: TRBJ2-7; clone_size: NA; cdr3_aa: CASSRGPSLPSYEQYF; cdr3_nt: TGTGCCAGCAGCCGAGGGCCATCCCTCCCCTCCTACGAGCAGTACTTC
d_call: TRBD1; v_call: TRBV7-8; j_call: TRBJ1-2; clone_size: NA; cdr3_aa: CASSLDVTGTHGYTF; cdr3_nt: TGTGCCAGCAGCCTAGACGTGACAGGGACCCATGGCTACACCTTC
d_call: NA; v_call: TRBV9; j_call: TRBJ2-1; clone_size: NA; cdr3_aa: CASSVAGNKQFF; cdr3_nt: TGTGCCAGCAGCGTAGCGGGGAATAAGCAGTTCTTC
d_call: NA; v_call: TRBV5-1; j_call: TRBJ2-5; clone_size: NA; cdr3_aa: CASSFARDETQYF; cdr3_nt: TGCGCCAGCAGCTTTGCCAGGGACGAGACCCAGTACTTC
d_call: NA; v_call: TRBV3-1; j_call: TRBJ1-1; clone_size: few; cdr3_aa: CASMGEGWNTEAFF; cdr3_nt: TGTGCCAGCATGGGGGAGGGATGGAACACTGAAGCTTTCTTT
d_call: NA; v_call: TRBV15; j_call: TRBJ2-5; clone_size: few; cdr3_aa: CATSRGGYQETQYF; cdr3_nt: TGTGCCACCAGCAGAGGCGGATACCAAGAGACCCAGTACTTC
d_call: TRBD1; v_call: TRBV28; j_call: TRBJ2-1; clone_size: NA; cdr3_aa: CASTLPGTGTNEQFF; cdr3_nt: TGTGCCAGCACCCTACCCGGGACAGGGACAAATGAGCAGTTCTTC
d_call: NA; v_call: TRBV29-1; j_call: TRBJ2-1; clone_size: few; cdr3_aa: CSAPLAVAYNEQFF; cdr3_nt: TGCAGCGCCCCGCTGGCCGTGGCGTACAATGAGCAGTTCTTC
d_call: NA; v_call: TRBV4-1; j_call: TRBJ1-1; clone_size: few; cdr3_aa: CASSQVYTKNTEAFF; cdr3_nt: TGCGCCAGCAGCCAAGTGTACACGAAGAACACTGAAGCTTTCTTT
d_call: NA; v_call: TRBV7-9; j_call: TRBJ2-7; clone_size: few; cdr3_aa: CASSSPQHPDEQYF; cdr3_nt: TGTGCCAGCAGCTCGCCCCAGCATCCGGACGAGCAGTACTTC
d_call: NA; v_call: TRBV28; j_call: TRBJ1-1; clone_size: NA; cdr3_aa: CASSFGPSSMNTEAFF; cdr3_nt: TGTGCCAGCAGTTTCGGGCCTTCCAGCATGAACACTGAAGCTTTCTTT
d_call: NA; v_call: TRBV11-2; j_call: TRBJ1-4; clone_size: NA; cdr3_aa: CASSLALRTNEKLFF; cdr3_nt: TGTGCCAGCAGCCTGGCCCTTAGGACTAATGAAAAACTGTTTTTT
d_call: NA; v_call: TRBV7-2; j_call: TRBJ2-7; clone_size: NA; cdr3_aa: CASSLAKGDEQYF; cdr3_nt: TGTGCCAGCAGCTTAGCCAAGGGGGACGAGCAGTACTTC
d_call: TRBD2; v_call: TRBV28; j_call: TRBJ2-1; clone_size: few; cdr3_aa: CASSQIAGDPHNEQFF; cdr3_nt: TGTGCCAGCAGCCAGATCGCGGGGGATCCACACAATGAGCAGTTCTTC
d_call: NA; v_call: TRBV13; j_call: TRBJ2-1; clone_size: NA; cdr3_aa: CASSDNSYGYNEQFF; cdr3_nt: TGTGCCAGCAGCGACAATAGTTACGGCTACAATGAGCAGTTCTTC
d_call: TRBD2; v_call: TRBV29-1; j_call: TRBJ2-1; clone_size: NA; cdr3_aa: CSALAGGVNEQFF; cdr3_nt: TGCAGCGCTCTAGCGGGAGGGGTCAATGAGCAGTTCTTC
d_call: NA; v_call: TRBV10-3; j_call: TRBJ2-7; clone_size: NA; cdr3_aa: CATSDLTTGVYEQYF; cdr3_nt: TGTGCCACCAGCGACTTAACAACGGGGGTTTACGAGCAGTACTTC
d_call: TRBD1; v_call: TRBV27; j_call: TRBJ1-3; clone_size: many; cdr3_aa: CASSPDRPGNTIYF; cdr3_nt: TGTGCCAGCAGTCCGGACAGGCCAGGAAACACCATATATTTT
d_call: TRBD1; v_call: TRBV7-7; j_call: TRBJ2-4; clone_size: few; cdr3_aa: CASSQFQGVPKNIQYF; cdr3_nt: TGTGCTAGCAGCCAATTCCAGGGGGTACCCAAAAACATTCAGTACTTC
d_call: NA; v_call: TRBV10-2; j_call: TRBJ2-5; clone_size: NA; cdr3_aa: CASSRPTGGVKTQYF; cdr3_nt: TGCGCCAGCAGTCGACCAACGGGCGGAGTCAAGACCCAGTACTTT
d_call: TRBD1; v_call: TRBV7-9; j_call: TRBJ2-1; clone_size: NA; cdr3_aa: CASSFGQDEQFF; cdr3_nt: TGTGCCAGCAGCTTTGGACAGGATGAGCAGTTCTTC
d_call: NA; v_call: TRBV20-1; j_call: TRBJ2-3; clone_size: few; cdr3_aa: CSARGRLATPDTQYF; cdr3_nt: TGCAGTGCTAGAGGGCGGCTAGCGACCCCAGATACGCAGTATTTT
d_call: TRBD2; v_call: TRBV5-8; j_call: TRBJ2-1; clone_size: few; cdr3_aa: CASSGGPKDNEQFF; cdr3_nt: TGTGCCAGTAGCGGGGGCCCCAAGGACAATGAGCAGTTCTTC
d_call: NA; v_call: TRBV28; j_call: TRBJ2-3; clone_size: NA; cdr3_aa: CASILTVQGDTQYF; cdr3_nt: TGTGCCAGCATCCTGACCGTCCAGGGGGATACGCAGTATTTT
d_call: NA; v_call: TRBV27; j_call: TRBJ2-1; clone_size: once; cdr3_aa: CASSLLLGGNEQFF; cdr3_nt: TGTGCCAGCAGTTTATTACTGGGCGGCAATGAGCAGTTCTTC
d_call: NA; v_call: TRBV2; j_call: TRBJ2-3; clone_size: NA; cdr3_aa: CASSALTSTDTQYF; cdr3_nt: TGTGCCAGCAGTGCTTTGACTAGCACAGATACGCAGTATTTT
d_call: TRBD1; v_call: TRBV9; j_call: TRBJ1-2; clone_size: few; cdr3_aa: CASSASSGTAGSF; cdr3_nt: TGTGCCAGCAGCGCCTCTTCCGGGACAGCCGGTTCCTTC
d_call: TRBD1; v_call: TRBV19; j_call: TRBJ2-5; clone_size: NA; cdr3_aa: CASSPTGGGVPETQYF; cdr3_nt: TGTGCCAGTAGCCCTACAGGGGGCGGTGTCCCGGAGACCCAGTACTTC
d_call: NA; v_call: TRBV29-1; j_call: TRBJ1-2; clone_size: NA; cdr3_aa: CSVDGPLNYGYTF; cdr3_nt: TGCAGCGTTGATGGGCCATTAAACTATGGCTACACCTTC
d_call: TRBD2; v_call: TRBV2; j_call: TRBJ2-3; clone_size: NA; cdr3_aa: CASSAEGRDTDTQYF; cdr3_nt: TGTGCCAGCAGCGCGGAAGGGAGGGACACAGATACGCAGTATTTT
d_call: NA; v_call: TRBV5-1; j_call: TRBJ1-3; clone_size: NA; cdr3_aa: CANSLGAFSGNTIYF; cdr3_nt: TGCGCCAACAGCTTGGGCGCATTCTCTGGAAACACCATATATTTT
d_call: NA; v_call: TRBV7-2; j_call: TRBJ1-4; clone_size: NA; cdr3_aa: CASSFNGQTTNEKLFF; cdr3_nt: TGTGCCAGCAGCTTCAACGGACAAACAACTAATGAAAAACTGTTTTTT
d_call: NA; v_call: TRBV13; j_call: TRBJ2-7; clone_size: NA; cdr3_aa: CASRFGGHEQYF; cdr3_nt: TGTGCCAGCCGCTTTGGGGGCCACGAGCAGTACTTC